This TCR beta chain derives from a study of blood T cell repertoires in COVID-19. About the research overall: Donors in the United States, Italy and Spain gave samples during acute or convalescent COVID-19.

As processed by the authors: Amplified reference gene primers provided the basis for estimating nucleated cell counts. Method: immunoSEQ multiplex PCR; TCRdb's copy keeps in-frame clones and lacks some. V and J calls and clone size are as listed in that table; D and trimming were resolved from the DNA. The sample carries about 90,000 clones, around 81% recorded once. The germline V gene encodes CDR1 LGHNA and CDR2 YSLEER. The CDR3 contains 16 residues. Trimming stripped 2 bases from V and 3 bases from J, with 16 bases between. The sequencing input was peripheral blood. The clonotype originates from a woman in her seventies with active or convalescent COVID-19. The chain recombines TRBV4-3 with TRBJ1-1, with D unclear. The CDR3, as DNA: TGCGCCAGCAGCCAAAGGGCCACGCGGGCAGACACTGAAGCTTTCTTT. Protein sequence: CASSQRATRADTEAFF.